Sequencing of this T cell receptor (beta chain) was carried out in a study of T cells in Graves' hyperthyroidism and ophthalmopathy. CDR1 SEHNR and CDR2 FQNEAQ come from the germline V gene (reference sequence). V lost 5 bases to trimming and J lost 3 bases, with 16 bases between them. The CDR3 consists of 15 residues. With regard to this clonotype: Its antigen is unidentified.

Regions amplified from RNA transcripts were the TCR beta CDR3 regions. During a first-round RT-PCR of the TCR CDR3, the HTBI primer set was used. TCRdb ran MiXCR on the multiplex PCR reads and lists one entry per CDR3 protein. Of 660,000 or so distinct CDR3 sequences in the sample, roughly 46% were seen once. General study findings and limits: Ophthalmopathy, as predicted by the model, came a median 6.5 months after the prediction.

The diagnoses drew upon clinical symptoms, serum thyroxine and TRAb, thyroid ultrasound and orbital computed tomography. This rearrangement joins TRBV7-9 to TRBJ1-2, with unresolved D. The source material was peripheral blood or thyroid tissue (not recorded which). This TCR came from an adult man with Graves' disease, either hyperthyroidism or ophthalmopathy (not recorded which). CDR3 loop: CASSQGEGGDYGYTF. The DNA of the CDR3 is TGTGCCAGCAGCCAAGGCGAGGGTGGAGACTATGGCTACACCTTC.